These T cell receptor beta chains were read from a single sample in a study of cytotoxic CD8 clonotypes in ibrutinib-treated CLL. Data came from immunoSEQ multiplex PCR; TCRdb stores just in-frame clones and leaves some out. Altogether 300,000 or so clones are present, over 60% being singletons, with the ten largest covering about 6.7%. This material consisted of PBMCs, taken after 36 months of ibrutinib treatment. The receptors shown here come from a human donor with chronic lymphocytic leukemia. The CDR3 runs from the conserved cysteine through the conserved F or W. Fields, in order: V gene, clone size, D gene, J gene, CDR3 protein, CDR3 DNA. A D gene is named only where the DNA matches it firmly. Where a row states a size, it is once, few, many or the class of an expanded clone; other rows omit it.

>TRBV7-9|once|TRBD2|TRBJ2-1
CASSLWPNRRGGGYNEQFF
TGTGCCAGCAGCTTATGGCCTAACCGCCGGGGCGGGGGATACAATGAGCAGTTCTTC
>TRBV28|-|-|TRBJ2-1
CASSLRTSNEQFF
TGTGCCAGCAGTTTAAGGACATCGAATGAGCAGTTCTTC
>TRBV29-1|-|TRBD1|TRBJ2-7
CSVGQGDEQYF
TGCAGCGTCGGACAGGGGGACGAGCAGTACTTC
>TRBV27|-|-|TRBJ2-6
CASSHNIFRAGVNVLTF
TGTGCCAGCAGTCACAACATCTTCAGGGCTGGGGTCAACGTCCTGACTTTC
>TRBV11-3|-|-|TRBJ2-1
CASSPGRHGEQFF
TGTGCCAGCAGCCCGGGGAGGCATGGTGAGCAGTTCTTC
>TRBV11-2|-|-|TRBJ2-3
CASSLTPVVDTQYF
TGTGCCAGCAGCTTAACCCCAGTTGTAGATACGCAGTATTTT
>TRBV4-1|-|-|TRBJ1-3
CASSQDLNTIYF
TGCGCCAGCAGCCAAGATCTGAACACCATATATTTT
>TRBV6-5|few|-|TRBJ2-1
CASKSSGLTLKEQFF
TGTGCCAGCAAATCGAGCGGGCTAACACTGAAGGAGCAGTTCTTC
>TRBV19|few|TRBD1|TRBJ1-3
CASSIRQGGGNTIYF
TGTGCCAGTAGTATTCGCCAGGGGGGCGGAAACACCATATATTTT
>TRBV28|-|TRBD1|TRBJ2-7
CASTVDRALNEQYF
TGTGCCAGCACCGTGGACAGGGCCTTAAACGAGCAGTACTTC
>TRBV12-5|-|TRBD1|TRBJ1-5
CASVMDREDQPQHF
TGTGCTAGTGTCATGGACAGGGAAGATCAGCCCCAGCATTTT
>TRBV7-9|-|-|TRBJ1-1
CASSPGFSEAFF
TGTGCCAGCAGTCCAGGGTTCAGTGAAGCTTTCTTT
>TRBV15|-|TRBD1|TRBJ1-5
CATSRDRTGIQPQHF
TGTGCCACCAGCAGAGATAGGACAGGGATACAGCCCCAGCATTTT